Each of the 5 T cell receptor beta chains below was sequenced from the same sample in a study of cytomegalovirus exposure and HLA in healthy donors. 13 Jbeta primers and 60 Vbeta primers were used for the PCR. TCRdb's table, derived via immunoSEQ multiplex PCR, lists solely in-frame clones and lacks some. The table lists about 130,000 clones, roughly two thirds of them singletons. Sequencing was performed on PBMCs. The receptors come from a young man in good health and CMV-seropositive.

This clone was seen a handful of times. This chain uses TRBV15 with TRBJ2-1; a possible D gene is TRBD1 (5 bases). Germline loops: CDR1 LNHNV, CDR2 YYDKDF (reference sequence). Trimming shortened V by 1 base and J by 0 bases, and 10 bases separated the two germline ends. The CDR3 runs to 16 residues. In DNA, the CDR3 is TGTGCCACCAGCAGAGTGACAGATATCTCCTACAATGAGCAGTTCTTC. This codes for CATSRVTDISYNEQFF.

The chain employs TRBV6-5 and TRBJ2-2, with 7 bases that match TRBD2. Per the germline V gene, CDR1 is MNHEY and CDR2 is SVGAGI. The CDR3 runs to 14 residues. The V and J ends lost 4 bases and 4 bases, in that order; junction bases with no gene match: 3. CDR3 region: CASSFVAGTGELFF. The CDR3 DNA is TGTGCCAGCAGTTTTGTAGCGGGCACCGGGGAGCTGTTTTTT.

The chain is built from TRBV5-1 and TRBJ2-4, with a tentative D call TRBD1 (5 bases). Germline V gene data show CDR1 as SGHRS and CDR2 as YFSETQ. There are 15 residues in the CDR3. Trimming left V 3 bases short and J 4 bases short, with 14 bases between. CDR3 region: CASSYDTGLKNIQYF. The CDR3 DNA reads as TGCGCCAGCAGCTACGATACAGGCCTAAAAAACATTCAGTACTTC.

V is TRBV19 and J is TRBJ2-7, with TRBD1 identical over 9 bases. CDR1 and CDR2 from the germline V gene are LNHDA and SQIVND (reference sequence). With V trimmed by 5 bases and J by 2 bases, 4 bases remained unmatched. The CDR3 runs 14 residues. CDR3 loop: CASSSQGAAYEQYF. Written as DNA, the CDR3 is TGTGCCAGTAGTTCACAGGGGGCAGCCTACGAGCAGTACTTC.

The table lists this clone with a count of one. J is TRBJ1-1 and V is TRBV25-1, with 10 bases matching TRBD1. This CDR3 region has 15 residues. J was trimmed by 1 base and V by 6 bases; bases with no gene match: 5. Germline-derived CDR1 and CDR2 are MGHDK and SYGVNS. DNA for the CDR3: TGTGCCAGCAGGCTGACAGGGGGCGGGAACACTGAAGCTTTCTTT. Translation: CASRLTGGGNTEAFF.